The T cell receptor beta chain under discussion was sequenced for a study of shared clonotypes between healthy human individuals. Overall study: Researchers assigned three CD4 naive, three CD4 memory, two CD8 naive and one CD8 memory plate to each donor.

Repertoires were generated with immunoSEQ multiplex PCR, while TCRdb's copy carries only in-frame clones and drops some. Found here are around 750,000 clones, roughly 70% of them singletons; the top ten hold 1.5% to 2%. Study-level results: Richness estimates generally favored naive over memory subsets.

The CDR3 runs to 17 residues. V dropped 2 bases and J dropped 8 bases, with 22 bases sitting between them. The V gene's germline CDR1 is SEHNR and CDR2 FQNEAQ (reference sequence). Of note for this clone: Its cognate antigen is unknown.

This sequence originates from a woman aged 25 to 45 in good health. The sample consisted of memory CD4+ T cells sorted from blood. The subset was: CD45RA-negative fraction. V and J are TRBV7-9 and TRBJ2-1; D possibly corresponds to TRBD1 (7 bases). CDR3 residues: CASSLWPRRGPSDEQFF. As DNA, the CDR3 is TGTGCCAGCAGCTTATGGCCCCGGAGGGGGCCTTCGGATGAGCAGTTCTTC.